A single sample gave rise to the 8 T cell receptor beta chains below, sequenced in a study of shared clonotypes between healthy human individuals. Cells designated naive CD8 were CD45RO-negative and were positively selected for CCR7, with terminally differentiated effector memory CD45RA+ cells excluded. TCRdb's table, derived via immunoSEQ multiplex PCR, lists solely in-frame clones and lacks some. The sample has around 1.9 million clones; 80% to 95% are singletons. Sequencing input: naive CD8+ T cells from PBMCs. The receptor set was obtained from a man aged 18 to 29 in good health. Some clones in this sample may be carry-over from other donors' samples.

J is TRBJ2-2 and V is TRBV27, with D maybe TRBD1 (6 bases). CDR3 length: 14 residues. Germline V CDR1 and CDR2: MNHEY, SMNVEV (reference sequence). V gave up 3 bases and J gave up 4 bases, with 9 bases separating them. Here the CDR3 reads CASSFTGRTGELFF. CDR3 sequence (DNA): TGTGCCAGCAGTTTTACAGGGCGCACCGGGGAGCTGTTTTTT.

This sequence joins TRBV9 and TRBJ1-5; tentative D call: TRBD1 (5 bases). Germline values: CDR1 SGDLS, CDR2 YYNGEE. CDR3 length equals 14 residues. V was cut by 4 bases and J by 3 bases, with 11 bases left in between. The CDR3 region is CASSLTGINQPQHF. In DNA form, the CDR3 reads TGTGCCAGCAGCCTCACAGGAATCAATCAGCCCCAGCATTTT.

The chain couples TRBV5-8 to TRBJ2-1, with 8 bases matching TRBD2. The germline V gene has CDR1 SGHTS and CDR2 YDEGEE. The CDR3 contains 16 residues. Losses at the gene ends were 4 bases for V and 7 bases for J; bases not matched to a gene: 13. As DNA, the CDR3 is TGTGCCAGCAGCCCGCTTAGCGGGGAGGGTGGGAATGAGCAGTTCTTC. Encoded protein: CASSPLSGEGGNEQFF.

A note on this clone: Different DNA sequences within this sample yield the same CDR3. J is TRBJ2-5 and V is TRBV7-9; 8 bases are a match to TRBD1. Unmatched junction bases numbered 1, after V lost 3 bases and J lost 1 base. CDR1 and CDR2 from the germline V gene are SEHNR and FQNEAQ (reference sequence). The CDR3 runs 14 residues. The CDR3 loop is CASSFGQGQETQYF. The CDR3 DNA reads TGTGCCAGCAGCTTCGGACAGGGCCAAGAGACCCAGTACTTC.

The chain uses TRBV25-1 and TRBJ1-1; a weak D match, TRBD1 (5 bases). This CDR3 spans 11 amino acids. V lost 5 bases and J 8 bases, leaving 9 bases between the germline ends. The germline V gene encodes CDR1 MGHDK and CDR2 SYGVNS. The CDR3 sequence is CASSLGDEAFF. The CDR3 nucleotides read TGTGCCAGCAGTCTCGGGGACGAAGCTTTCTTT.

The genes are TRBV4-3 and TRBJ1-2; unclear D gene. Trimming removed 0 bases at V and 7 bases at J, with 12 bases between. CDR3 length equals 14 residues. The germline CDR1 and CDR2 sequences are LGHNA and YSLEER. In DNA form, the CDR3 reads TGCGCCAGCAGCCAAGACCCCGGGTCGGGTGGCTACACCTTC. Encoded protein: CASSQDPGSGGYTF.

This rearrangement joins TRBV19 to TRBJ1-4; the D is unclear. Per the germline V gene, CDR1 is LNHDA and CDR2 is SQIVND (reference sequence). Trimming took off 2 bases at V and 4 bases at J, with 11 bases between the two ends. The CDR3 has 15 residues. The CDR3 region is CASSINLGGNEKLFF. The CDR3 DNA sequence: TGTGCCAGTAGTATAAACCTAGGTGGTAATGAAAAACTGTTTTTT.

The rearrangement joins TRBV6-8 to TRBJ1-3; D gene unclear. The CDR3 covers 15 residues. Trimming removed 5 bases at V and 4 bases at J, with 15 bases between. Germline values: CDR1 MNHGY, CDR2 SAAAGT. In DNA form, the CDR3 reads TGTGCCAGCAGTCCTTCTCGGGGTTCAGGAAACACCATATATTTT. Residues: CASSPSRGSGNTIYF.